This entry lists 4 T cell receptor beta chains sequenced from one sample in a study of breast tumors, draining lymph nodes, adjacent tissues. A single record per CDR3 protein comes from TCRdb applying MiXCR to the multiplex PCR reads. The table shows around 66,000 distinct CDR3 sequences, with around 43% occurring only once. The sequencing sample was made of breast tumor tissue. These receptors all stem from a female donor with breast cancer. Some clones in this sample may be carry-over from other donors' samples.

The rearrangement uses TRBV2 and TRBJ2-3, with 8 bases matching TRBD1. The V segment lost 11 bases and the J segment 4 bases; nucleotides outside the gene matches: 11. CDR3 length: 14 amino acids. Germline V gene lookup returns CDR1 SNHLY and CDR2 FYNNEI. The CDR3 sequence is CAQIIQGAPDTQYF. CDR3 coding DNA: TGTGCCCAGATCATCCAGGGGGCTCCAGATACGCAGTATTTT.

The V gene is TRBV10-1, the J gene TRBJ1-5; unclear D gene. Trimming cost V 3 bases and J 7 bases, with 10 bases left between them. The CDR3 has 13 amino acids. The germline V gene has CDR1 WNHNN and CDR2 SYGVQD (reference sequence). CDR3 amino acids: CASSDTRNQPQHF. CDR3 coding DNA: TGCGCCAGCAGTGATACAAGGAACCAGCCCCAGCATTTT.

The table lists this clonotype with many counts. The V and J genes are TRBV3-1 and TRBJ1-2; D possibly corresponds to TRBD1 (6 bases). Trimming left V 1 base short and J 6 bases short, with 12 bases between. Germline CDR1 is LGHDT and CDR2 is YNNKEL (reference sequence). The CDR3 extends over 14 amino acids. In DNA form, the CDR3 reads TGTGCCAGCAGCCAAGTAGGGGGGGGCGATGGCTACACCTTC. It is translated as CASSQVGGGDGYTF.

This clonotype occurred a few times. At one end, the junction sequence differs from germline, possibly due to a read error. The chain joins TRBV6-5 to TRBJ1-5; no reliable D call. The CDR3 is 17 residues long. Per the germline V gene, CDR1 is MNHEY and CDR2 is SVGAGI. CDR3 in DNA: TGTGCCAGCAGTCACTCGTTTTCCTCGGAGAGTGGGCAGCCCCAGCATTTT. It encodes CASSHSFSSESGQPQHF.